Presented here are 20 T cell receptor beta chains from one specimen sequenced in a study of cytomegalovirus exposure and HLA in healthy donors. The PCR employed 60 Vbeta primers together with 13 Jbeta primers. Clones were read by immunoSEQ multiplex PCR, and TCRdb kept only the in-frame ones, dropping some. The sample lists around 160,000 clones; 75% to 80% were seen once. Sequencing used PBMCs. The source of these receptors is a man aged 45-60 years in good health and CMV-seropositive.

This chain links TRBV19 with TRBJ1-2; D unclear. V lost 6 bases and J 1 base, leaving 18 bases between the germline ends. CDR1 LNHDA and CDR2 SQIVND come from the germline V gene (reference sequence). CDR3 size: 16 residues. CDR3 sequence (DNA): TGTGCCAGTAGCATTCTTTCGACACGCTTTAACTATGGCTACACCTTC. Protein sequence: CASSILSTRFNYGYTF.

This clone appeared a single time. The chain uses TRBV11-2 and TRBJ2-5, with a weak D call TRBD2 (5 bases). The CDR3 length is 13 residues. CDR1 is SGHAT, CDR2 FQNNGV, per germline. The V and J ends lost 4 bases and 7 bases respectively, with 13 bases between them. The CDR3 protein is CASSSPDWATQYF. The CDR3 region has the DNA TGTGCCAGCAGCTCCCCGGACTGGGCGACCCAGTACTTC.

This clone was counted between two and nine times. The V and J genes are TRBV11-1 and TRBJ2-3, with 10 bases matching TRBD1. Germline CDR1 and CDR2: SGHAT and FQDESV (reference sequence). Unmatched junction bases numbered 9, after V lost 6 bases and J lost 6 bases. The CDR3 runs 15 residues. This CDR3 is CASREWTGGLDTQYF. The CDR3 DNA follows: TGTGCCAGCAGAGAATGGACAGGGGGGTTGGATACGCAGTATTTT.

This chain uses TRBV4-2 with TRBJ1-1; TRBD1 might be the D (5 bases). This CDR3 region has 15 residues. Trimming pared 4 bases from V and 1 base from J, leaving 13 bases between. Germline V gene sequence: CDR1 LGHNA, CDR2 YNFKEQ. The CDR3 DNA reads TGTGCCAGCAGCCCATTGGGGGGAGGGAACACTGAAGCTTTCTTT. It codes for CASSPLGGGNTEAFF.

This chain uses TRBV5-1 with TRBJ2-2; perhaps TRBD1 as D (5 bases). The CDR3 length is 13 residues. V lost 0 bases to trimming and J lost 8 bases, with 8 bases between them. From germline, CDR1 is SGHRS and CDR2 YFSETQ. CDR3 DNA: TGCGCCAGCAGCTTGGTAGGGGAAGGGGAGCTGTTTTTT. It codes for CASSLVGEGELFF.

This sequence joins TRBV6-1 and TRBJ1-5; 7 positions agree with TRBD1. Germline V CDR1 and CDR2: MNHNS, SASEGT. This CDR3 spans 14 amino acids. J was trimmed by 1 base and V by 5 bases; bases with no gene match: 2. The CDR3 DNA reads TGTGCCAGCAGTCACAGGGGCAGCAATCAGCCCCAGCATTTT. It encodes CASSHRGSNQPQHF.

The CDR3: CASSFRETQYF. The CDR3, as DNA: TGTGCCAGCAGCTTTCGGGAGACCCAGTACTTC. The chain carries TRBV11-1 and TRBJ2-5, with D unresolved. Per the germline V gene, CDR1 is SGHAT and CDR2 is FQDESV (reference sequence). The CDR3 extends over 11 amino acids. V lost 3 bases, J lost 5 bases, and 4 bases lay in between.

The chain joins TRBV7-9 to TRBJ1-2; TRBD1 aligns across 7 bases. The CDR3 contains 15 residues. CDR1 and CDR2 from the germline V gene are SEHNR and FQNEAQ (reference sequence). Trimming cost V 0 bases and J 5 bases; bases outside gene matches: 6. The CDR3 region has the DNA TGTGCCAGCAGCTTAGCGGGCGGGACAGTATATGGCTACACCTTC. Translating it yields CASSLAGGTVYGYTF.

The rearrangement joins TRBV13 to TRBJ2-3; 9 bases map to TRBD2. Trimming cost V 5 bases and J 1 base; bases outside gene matches: 1. The germline CDR1 and CDR2 sequences are PRHDT and FYEKMQ (reference sequence). This CDR3 has 14 residues. CDR3 DNA sequence: TGTGCCAGCAGCCGGACTAGCGGCACAGATACGCAGTATTTT. This translates into CASSRTSGTDTQYF.

The chain links TRBV4-3 to TRBJ1-5; the D gene is possibly TRBD1 (5 bases). This CDR3 comprises 15 residues. Trimming removed 0 bases from V and 4 bases from J, with 10 bases in between. Per the germline V gene, CDR1 is LGHNA and CDR2 is YSLEER. The CDR3: CASSQEGAGNQPQHF. Written as DNA, the CDR3 is TGCGCCAGCAGCCAAGAAGGGGCGGGGAATCAGCCCCAGCATTTT.

V and J are TRBV15 and TRBJ2-1, with 8 positions matching TRBD2. The ends lost 2 bases at V and 2 bases at J; junction bases unmatched: 2. There are 15 residues in the CDR3. The germline gives CDR1 LNHNV, CDR2 YYDKDF (reference sequence). CDR3 DNA: TGTGCCACCAGCAGATCCGGGGGGGCCTACAATGAGCAGTTCTTC. It is translated as CATSRSGGAYNEQFF.

The CDR3 is CASSGRQGASTEAFF. The CDR3 nucleotides are TGTGCCAGCAGCGGACGACAGGGGGCGAGCACTGAAGCTTTCTTT. This sequence joins TRBV9 and TRBJ1-1, with 10 bases that match TRBD1. Trimming at V came to 3 bases and at J to 4 bases, leaving 6 bases not matched to a gene. The CDR3 totals 15 residues. Germline V lookup: CDR1 SGDLS, CDR2 YYNGEE. Full variable domain (remainder filled in from reference TRBV9 and TRBJ1-1): DSGVTQTPKHLITATGQRVTLRCSPRSGDLSVYWYQQSLDQGLQFLIQYYNGEERAKGNILERFSAQQFPDLHSELNLSSLELGDSALYFCASSGRQGASTEAFFGQGTRLTVV.

This chain links TRBV11-2 with TRBJ2-7; 10 nucleotides agree with TRBD2. The CDR3 contains 13 residues. Losses at the gene ends were 1 base for V and 7 bases for J; bases not matched to a gene: 1. CDR1 and CDR2 from the germline V gene are SGHAT and FQNNGV. This CDR3 is CASSLVLAGEQYF. Written as DNA, the CDR3 is TGTGCCAGCAGCTTAGTACTAGCGGGGGAGCAGTACTTC.

The genes are TRBV5-6 and TRBJ2-7; D may be TRBD1 (5 bases). The germline V gene encodes CDR1 SGHDT and CDR2 YYEEEE. This CDR3 has 14 residues. V was cut by 0 bases and J by 1 base, with 8 bases left in between. Here the CDR3 reads CASSLGRASYEQYV. CDR3 bases: TGTGCCAGCAGCTTGGGCAGGGCGTCCTACGAGCAGTACGTC.

The table lists this clone with a few counts. The rearrangement links TRBV28 to TRBJ1-5; D perhaps matches TRBD1 (5 bases). The V end lost 6 bases, the J end lost 4 bases, and 13 bases lay between the germline ends. Germline assignment: CDR1 MDHEN and CDR2 SYDVKM. The CDR3 runs 14 residues. DNA for the CDR3: TGTGCCAGCAGGTCCATGACAGTGAATCAGCCCCAGCATTTT. Its protein is CASRSMTVNQPQHF.

The chain carries TRBV5-1 and TRBJ1-5, with TRBD1 as a possible D gene (5 bases). This CDR3 comprises 13 residues. Germline-derived CDR1 and CDR2 are SGHRS and YFSETQ. V was cut by 0 bases and J by 8 bases, with 9 bases left in between. The CDR3 spells CASSLGGGEPQHF. CDR3 DNA sequence: TGCGCCAGCAGCTTGGGCGGGGGGGAGCCCCAGCATTTT.

A word on this clone: One end of the junction does not line up with germline, which may come from a read error. The chain recombines TRBV27 with TRBJ1-1, with unresolved D. The CDR3 sequence is 14 residues long. Germline assignment: CDR1 MNHEY and CDR2 SMNVEV (reference sequence). CDR3 sequence: CVSSLSPDSTEAFF. CDR3 bases: TGTGTCAGCAGTTTATCCCCAGATTCCACTGAAGCTTTCTTT.

V usage is TRBV5-4 and J usage is TRBJ2-5, with 10 nucleotides matching TRBD2. Germline V lookup: CDR1 SGHNT, CDR2 YYREEE (reference sequence). The CDR3 is 15 amino acids. The trim removed 2 bases at V and 1 base at J, leaving 2 bases unmatched. The CDR3 bases are TGTGCCAGCAGCTTACTAGCGGGGCTCCAAGAGACCCAGTACTTC. Its translation: CASSLLAGLQETQYF. The variable domain in full, with the rest retrieved from reference TRBV5-4 and TRBJ2-5, is ETGVTQSPTHLIKTRGQQVTLRCSSQSGHNTVSWYQQALGQGPQFIFQYYREEENGRGNFPPRFSGLQFPNYSSELNVNALELDDSALYLCASSLLAGLQETQYFGPGTRLLVL.

The CDR3 reads CSVDPQGTGETQYF. Written as DNA, the CDR3 is TGCAGCGTTGACCCCCAGGGAACAGGGGAGACCCAGTACTTC. V and J are TRBV29-1 and TRBJ2-5; D might be TRBD1 (6 bases). Germline V gene lookup returns CDR1 SQVTM and CDR2 ANQGSEA. V lost 3 bases and J lost 5, with 16 bases in between. This CDR3 contains 14 residues.

The chain couples TRBV7-8 to TRBJ1-1, with D possibly matching TRBD1 (6 bases). V lost 5 bases, J lost 3 bases, and 16 bases lay in between. Per the germline V gene, CDR1 is SGHVS and CDR2 is FQNEAQ. The CDR3 totals 15 residues. The chain's CDR3 is CASSIVRGWDTEAFF. The CDR3 DNA is TGTGCCAGCAGCATAGTCAGGGGTTGGGACACTGAAGCTTTCTTT.